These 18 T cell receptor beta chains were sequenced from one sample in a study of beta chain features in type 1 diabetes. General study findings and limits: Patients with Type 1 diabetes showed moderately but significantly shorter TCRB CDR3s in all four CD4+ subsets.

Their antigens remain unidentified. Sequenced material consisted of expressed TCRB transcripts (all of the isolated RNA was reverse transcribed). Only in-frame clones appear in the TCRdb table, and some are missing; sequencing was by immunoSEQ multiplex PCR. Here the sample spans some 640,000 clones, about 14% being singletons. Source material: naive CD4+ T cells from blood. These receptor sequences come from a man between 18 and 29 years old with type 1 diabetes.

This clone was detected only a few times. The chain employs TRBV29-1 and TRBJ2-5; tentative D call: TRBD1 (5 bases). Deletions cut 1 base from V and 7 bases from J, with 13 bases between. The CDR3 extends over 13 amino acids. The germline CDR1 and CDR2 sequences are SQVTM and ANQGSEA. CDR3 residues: CSVEVPGLGTQYF. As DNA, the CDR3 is TGCAGCGTTGAAGTCCCAGGGCTCGGGACCCAGTACTTC.

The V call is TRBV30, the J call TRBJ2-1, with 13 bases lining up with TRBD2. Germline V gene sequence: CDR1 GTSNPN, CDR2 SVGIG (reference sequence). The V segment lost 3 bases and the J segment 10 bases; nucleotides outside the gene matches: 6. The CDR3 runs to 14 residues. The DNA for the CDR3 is TGTGCCTGGAGACTAGCGGGAGGGCCGGGAGAGCAGTTCTTC. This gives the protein CAWRLAGGPGEQFF.

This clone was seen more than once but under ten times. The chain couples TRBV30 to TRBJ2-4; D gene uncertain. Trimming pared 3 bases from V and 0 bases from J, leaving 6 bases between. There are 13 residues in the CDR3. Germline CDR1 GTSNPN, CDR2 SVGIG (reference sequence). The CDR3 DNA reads TGTGCCTGGAGAGGGCCAGCCAAAAACATTCAGTACTTC. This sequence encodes CAWRGPAKNIQYF.

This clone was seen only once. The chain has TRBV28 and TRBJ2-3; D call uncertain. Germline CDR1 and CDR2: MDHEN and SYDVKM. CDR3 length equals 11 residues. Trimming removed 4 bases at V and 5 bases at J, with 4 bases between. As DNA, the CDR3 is TGTGCCAGCAGTTCAAGAGATACGCAGTATTTT. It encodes CASSSRDTQYF.

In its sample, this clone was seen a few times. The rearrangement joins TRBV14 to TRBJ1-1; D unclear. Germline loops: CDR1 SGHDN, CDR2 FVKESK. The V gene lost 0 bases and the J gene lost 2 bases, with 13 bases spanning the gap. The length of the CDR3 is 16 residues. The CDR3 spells CASSQDLRRINTEAFF. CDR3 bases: TGTGCCAGCAGCCAAGATTTGCGGAGAATAAACACTGAAGCTTTCTTT.

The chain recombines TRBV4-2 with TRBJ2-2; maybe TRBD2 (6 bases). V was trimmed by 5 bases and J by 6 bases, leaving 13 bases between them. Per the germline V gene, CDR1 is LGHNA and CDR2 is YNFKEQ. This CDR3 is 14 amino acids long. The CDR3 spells CASSLGLPPGELFF. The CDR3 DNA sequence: TGTGCCAGCAGCTTGGGACTCCCCCCCGGGGAGCTGTTTTTT.

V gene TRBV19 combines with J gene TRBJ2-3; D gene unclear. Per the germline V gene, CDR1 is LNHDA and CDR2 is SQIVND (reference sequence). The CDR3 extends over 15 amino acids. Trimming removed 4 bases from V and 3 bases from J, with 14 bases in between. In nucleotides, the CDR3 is TGTGCCAGTAGTACAATTGGGCCCGGGACAGATACGCAGTATTTT. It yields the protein CASSTIGPGTDTQYF.

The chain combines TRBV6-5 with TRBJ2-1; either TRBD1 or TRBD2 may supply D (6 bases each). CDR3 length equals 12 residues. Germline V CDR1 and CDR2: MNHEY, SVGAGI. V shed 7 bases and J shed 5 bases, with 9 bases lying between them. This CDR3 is CASKGGHNEQFF. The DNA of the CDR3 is TGTGCCAGCAAGGGGGGTCACAATGAGCAGTTCTTC.

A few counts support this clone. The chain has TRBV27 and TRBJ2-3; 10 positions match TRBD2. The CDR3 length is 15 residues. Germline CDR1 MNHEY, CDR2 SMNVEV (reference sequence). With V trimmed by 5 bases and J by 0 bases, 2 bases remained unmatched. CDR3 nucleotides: TGTGCCAGCAGTACGGGACTAGCGAGCACAGATACGCAGTATTTT. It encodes CASSTGLASTDTQYF.

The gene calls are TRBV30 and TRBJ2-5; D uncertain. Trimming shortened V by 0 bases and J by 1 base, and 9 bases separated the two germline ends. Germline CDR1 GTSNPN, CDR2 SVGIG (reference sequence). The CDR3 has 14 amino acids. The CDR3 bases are TGTGCCTGGAGTGTGGCAGGCCTCCAAGAGACCCAGTACTTC. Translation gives CAWSVAGLQETQYF.

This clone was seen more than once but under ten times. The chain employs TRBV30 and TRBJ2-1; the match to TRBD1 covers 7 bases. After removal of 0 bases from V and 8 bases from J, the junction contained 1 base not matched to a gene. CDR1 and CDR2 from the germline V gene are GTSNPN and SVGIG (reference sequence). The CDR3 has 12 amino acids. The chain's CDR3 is CAWSVQGHEQFF. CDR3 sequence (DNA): TGTGCCTGGAGTGTACAGGGGCATGAGCAGTTCTTC.

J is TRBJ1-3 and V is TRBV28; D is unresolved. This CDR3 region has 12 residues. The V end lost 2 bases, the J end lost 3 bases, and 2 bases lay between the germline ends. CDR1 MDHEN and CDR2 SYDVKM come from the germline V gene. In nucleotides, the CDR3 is TGTGCCAGCAGTTTAGATGGAAACACCATATATTTT. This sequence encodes CASSLDGNTIYF.

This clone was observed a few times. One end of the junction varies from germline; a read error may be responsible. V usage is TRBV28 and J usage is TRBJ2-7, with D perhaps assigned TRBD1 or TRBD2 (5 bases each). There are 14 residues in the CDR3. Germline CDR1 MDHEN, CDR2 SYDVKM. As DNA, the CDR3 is TGTGCCAGCAGTCCCGCAGGGTCGGATCTAGCCGCCGACTTC. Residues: CASSPAGSDLAADF.

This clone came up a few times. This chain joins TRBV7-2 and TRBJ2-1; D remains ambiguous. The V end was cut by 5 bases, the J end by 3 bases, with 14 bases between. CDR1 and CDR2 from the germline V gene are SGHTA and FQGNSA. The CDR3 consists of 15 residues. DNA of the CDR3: TGTGCCAGCAGCCCCCCCCCAGCGTTCTACAATGAGCAGTTCTTC. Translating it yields CASSPPPAFYNEQFF. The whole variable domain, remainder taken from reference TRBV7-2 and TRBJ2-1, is GAGVSQSPSNKVTEKGKDVELRCDPISGHTALYWYRQSLGQGLEFLIYFQGNSAPDKSGLPSDRFSAERTGGSVSTLTIQRTQQEDSAVYLCASSPPPAFYNEQFFGPGTRLTVL.

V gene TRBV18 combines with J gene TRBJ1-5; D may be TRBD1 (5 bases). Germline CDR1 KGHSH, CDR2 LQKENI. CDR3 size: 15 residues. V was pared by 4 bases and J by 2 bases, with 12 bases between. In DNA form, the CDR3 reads TGTGCCAGCTCACTCCAGGGATTTGGCAATCAGCCCCAGCATTTT. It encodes CASSLQGFGNQPQHF.

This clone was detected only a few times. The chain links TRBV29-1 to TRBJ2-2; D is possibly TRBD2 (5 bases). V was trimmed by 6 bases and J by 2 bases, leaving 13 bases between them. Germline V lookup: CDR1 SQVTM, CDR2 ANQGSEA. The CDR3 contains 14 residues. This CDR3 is CSVQGSLNTGELFF. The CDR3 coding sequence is TGCAGCGTCCAAGGGAGCCTTAACACCGGGGAGCTGTTTTTT.

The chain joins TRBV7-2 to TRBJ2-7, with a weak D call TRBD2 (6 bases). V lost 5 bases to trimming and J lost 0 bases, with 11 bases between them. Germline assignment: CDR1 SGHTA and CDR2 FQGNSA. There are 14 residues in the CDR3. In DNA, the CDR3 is TGTGCCAGCAGCGCGGACGGGAGCTCCTACGAGCAGTACTTC. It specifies CASSADGSSYEQYF. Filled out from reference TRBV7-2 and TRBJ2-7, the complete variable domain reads GAGVSQSPSNKVTEKGKDVELRCDPISGHTALYWYRQSLGQGLEFLIYFQGNSAPDKSGLPSDRFSAERTGGSVSTLTIQRTQQEDSAVYLCASSADGSSYEQYFGPGTRLTVT.

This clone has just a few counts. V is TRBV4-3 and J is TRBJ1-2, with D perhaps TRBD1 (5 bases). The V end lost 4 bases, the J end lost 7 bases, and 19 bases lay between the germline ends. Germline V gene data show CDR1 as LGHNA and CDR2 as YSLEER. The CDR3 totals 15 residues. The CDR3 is CASSPSGTPWGGYTF. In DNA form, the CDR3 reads TGCGCCAGCAGCCCTTCCGGGACTCCCTGGGGTGGCTACACCTTC.